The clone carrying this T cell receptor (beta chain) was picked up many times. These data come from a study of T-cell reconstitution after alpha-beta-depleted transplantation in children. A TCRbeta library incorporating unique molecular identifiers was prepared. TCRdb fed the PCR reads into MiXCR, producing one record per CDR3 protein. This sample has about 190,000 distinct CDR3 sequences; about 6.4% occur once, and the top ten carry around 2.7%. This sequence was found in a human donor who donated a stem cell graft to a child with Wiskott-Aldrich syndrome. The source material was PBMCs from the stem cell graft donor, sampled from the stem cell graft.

The CDR3 bases are TGTGCCACCAGTGATTTGATGCAGGGGGCGGGTGAGCAGTTCTTC. This encodes CATSDLMQGAGEQFF. The chain carries TRBV24-1 and TRBJ2-1, with TRBD1 matching 8 bases. This CDR3 comprises 15 residues. CDR1 is KGHDR and CDR2 is SFDVKD in the germline V gene. Trimming at V came to 0 bases and at J to 9 bases, leaving 6 bases not matched to a gene.